This TCR beta chain was captured in a study of CD8 T cells in Susac syndrome. Sequencing of TCR beta covered CD8+ and CD4+ T cells obtained from blood. The control participants were healthy donors, and these controls were matched with respect to both age and sex. Both CD4+ and CD8+ T cells were negatively isolated, and TEMRA cells underwent FACS enrichment. The CDR3 covers 17 residues. CDR1 is SGHVS and CDR2 is FQNEAQ in the germline V gene. Deletions cut 0 bases from V and 0 bases from J, with 15 bases between. Reverse transcription of about 0.5 to 1 ug RNA used random hexamers. Amplification of TCR beta CDR3 used immunoSEQ multiplex PCR across 54 Vbeta and 13 Jbeta. TCRdb recomputed calls from the immunoSEQ multiplex PCR reads with MiXCR, one row per CDR3 protein. The sample yields 100,000 or so distinct CDR3 sequences, 92% seen once.

This TCR was recovered from a human donor in good health. J is TRBJ2-7 and V is TRBV7-8; the D is unclear. The specimen sequenced was CD8+ T cells from PBMCs. The CDR3 spells CASSLANALRSSYEQYF. CDR3 nucleotide sequence: TGTGCCAGCAGCTTAGCGAATGCTCTACGCAGCTCCTACGAGCAGTACTTC.